This passage covers 30 T cell receptor beta chains from one sample sequenced in a study of T-cell reconstitution after alpha-beta-depleted transplantation in children. Unique molecular identifiers were built into the TCRbeta library. TCRdb re-derived calls from the PCR reads in MiXCR, one entry per CDR3 protein. The sample lists around 200,000 distinct CDR3 sequences; approximately 8.4% were seen once. The specimen was PBMCs, mostly from graft donor cells, collected 360 days after TCRalphabeta/CD19-depleted stem cell transplant. Receptor source: a male patient aged 2-9 years who had a stem cell transplant for acute myeloid leukemia, so the T cells may come from the graft donor.

V is TRBV7-8 and J is TRBJ2-5; no firm D call. V lost 2 bases, J lost 3 bases, and 7 bases lay in between. The CDR3 length is 13 residues. Germline values: CDR1 SGHVS, CDR2 FQNEAQ. The CDR3 here is CASSLQVEETQYF. The CDR3 coding sequence is TGTGCCAGCAGCTTACAGGTGGAAGAGACCCAGTACTTC.

The table lists this clonotype with many counts. J is TRBJ1-5 and V is TRBV6-5, with D maybe TRBD1 (5 bases). Germline V CDR1 and CDR2: MNHEY, SVGAGI. The V end lost 7 bases, the J end lost 6 bases, and 13 bases lay between the germline ends. This CDR3 has 13 residues. CDR3 sequence reads: CASTPRGPQPQHF. CDR3 DNA sequence: TGTGCCAGCACCCCTAGGGGACCTCAGCCCCAGCATTTT.

There are many counts of this clonotype. The chain couples TRBV28 to TRBJ2-7; tentatively, D is TRBD1 or TRBD2 (5 bases each). The CDR3 runs 19 residues. V was clipped by 6 bases and J by 0 bases, with 27 bases between them. Looked up from germline, CDR1 is MDHEN and CDR2 is SYDVKM. CDR3 region: CASSFRDLPWGLSSYEQYF. The CDR3 bases are TGTGCCAGCAGCTTCCGAGACCTCCCATGGGGGTTAAGCTCCTACGAGCAGTACTTC.

The chain couples TRBV20-1 to TRBJ2-2; 14 bases fit TRBD2. This CDR3 region has 17 residues. Losses at the gene ends were 5 bases for V and 1 base for J; bases not matched to a gene: 6. Per the germline V gene, CDR1 is DFQATT and CDR2 is SNEGSKA (reference sequence). Written as DNA, the CDR3 is TGCAGTGCTTCAGGACTAGCGGGAGGACGGAACACCGGGGAGCTGTTTTTT. It translates to CSASGLAGGRNTGELFF.

This clonotype was found many times. The gene calls are TRBV29-1 and TRBJ1-2, with D uncertain. Germline V gives CDR1 SQVTM, CDR2 ANQGSEA. The CDR3 runs 13 residues. Trimming left V 3 bases short and J 4 bases short, with 12 bases between. CDR3 protein: CSVEEGGGYGYTF. As DNA, the CDR3 is TGCAGCGTTGAGGAGGGAGGTGGCTATGGCTACACCTTC.

Ten or more counts support this clonotype. The rearrangement links TRBV10-3 to TRBJ2-7; D unclear. Germline V lookup: CDR1 ENHRY, CDR2 SYGVKD. The CDR3 loop spans 12 amino acids. The germline V and J ends were trimmed by 0 bases and 3 bases, with 3 bases remaining between them. The CDR3 coding sequence is TGTGCCATCAGTGAGTCCAGCTACGAGCAGTACTTC. This gives the protein CAISESSYEQYF.

This clonotype came up a few times. The chain recombines TRBV28 with TRBJ2-3; the D is unclear. Germline V CDR1 and CDR2: MDHEN, SYDVKM. The CDR3 contains 13 residues. With 5 bases removed from V and 2 bases from J, the gap between germline ends came to 8 bases. The CDR3, as DNA: TGTGCCAGCAGTCTCCCCCCCACAGATACGCAGTATTTT. The encoded protein is CASSLPPTDTQYF.

The chain is built from TRBV5-1 and TRBJ2-7; 11 bases match TRBD1. This CDR3 has 14 residues. Germline V gene sequence: CDR1 SGHRS, CDR2 YFSETQ. The junction had 0 bases not matched to a gene; V was cut back by 4 bases and J by 0 bases. CDR3 sequence: CASSGTGGSYEQYV. In DNA form, the CDR3 reads TGCGCCAGCAGCGGGACAGGGGGCTCCTACGAGCAGTACGTC.

This clonotype has just one count. The chain joins TRBV4-1 to TRBJ2-7; D gene unclear. Germline V gene sequence: CDR1 MGHRA, CDR2 YSYEKL. V was trimmed by 0 bases and J by 7 bases, leaving 16 bases between them. The CDR3 runs to 15 residues. CDR3 sequence reads: CASSQEADKLWEQYF. The CDR3 DNA is TGCGCCAGCAGCCAAGAAGCAGACAAACTATGGGAGCAGTACTTC.

The chain carries TRBV12-3 or TRBV12-4 and TRBJ1-6; D is possibly TRBD1 (6 bases). Trimming shortened V by 3 bases and J by 10 bases, and 7 bases separated the two germline ends. This CDR3 has 12 residues. DNA for the CDR3: TGTGCCAGCAGTTTCGGGACATCACCCCTCCACTTT. Encoded protein: CASSFGTSPLHF.

The CDR3 spells CSARSGTSGRNEQFF. The CDR3 nucleotides are TGCAGTGCTAGATCTGGGACTAGCGGGAGGAATGAGCAGTTCTTC. The chain couples TRBV20-1 to TRBJ2-1; 15 bases fit TRBD2. The germline CDR1 and CDR2 sequences are DFQATT and SNEGSKA (reference sequence). This CDR3 comprises 15 residues. Losses at the gene ends were 2 bases for V and 7 bases for J; bases not matched to a gene: 3.

This clonotype showed up many times. The rearrangement joins TRBV5-1 to TRBJ2-7; 7 bases match TRBD2. CDR1 is SGHRS, CDR2 YFSETQ, per germline. V lost 5 bases and J lost 3; bases outside the gene matches: 11. The CDR3 has 15 amino acids. CDR3 DNA sequence: TGCGCCAGCAGTTATAGCGGGCTGGAAGACTACGAGCAGTACTTC. It specifies CASSYSGLEDYEQYF.

This clonotype was counted ten times or more. The chain employs TRBV5-5 and TRBJ2-4; tentatively, D is TRBD2 (6 bases). The CDR3 runs to 14 residues. The germline CDR1 and CDR2 sequences are SGHKS and YYEKEE (reference sequence). Trimming removed 4 bases at V and 0 bases at J, with 8 bases between. CDR3: CASSREEAKNIQYF. DNA for the CDR3: TGTGCCAGCAGCAGGGAGGAAGCCAAAAACATTCAGTACTTC. Variable domain in full (rest from reference TRBV5-5 and TRBJ2-4): DAGVTQSPTHLIKTRGQQVTLRCSPISGHKSVSWYQQVLGQGPQFIFQYYEKEERGRGNFPDRFSARQFPNYSSELNVNALLLGDSALYLCASSREEAKNIQYFGAGTRLSVL.

Many counts were recorded for this clonotype. The chain joins TRBV4-2 to TRBJ2-5; D unclear. V gave up 5 bases and J gave up 5 bases, with 9 bases separating them. In germline, CDR1 is LGHNA, CDR2 YNFKEQ. The CDR3 covers 12 residues. In DNA, the CDR3 is TGTGCCAGCAGCGTTCAAGGGGAGACCCAGTACTTC. This codes for CASSVQGETQYF.

This clonotype was counted between two and nine times. The chain couples TRBV29-1 to TRBJ1-1, with unresolved D. Trimming removed 5 bases from V and 0 bases from J, with 10 bases in between. Germline lookup yields CDR1 SQVTM and CDR2 ANQGSEA. This CDR3 contains 13 residues. The CDR3 DNA follows: TGCAGCGTTCAACGGGTGTTGAACACTGAAGCTTTCTTT. Its protein product is CSVQRVLNTEAFF.

This clonotype showed up just a few times. The genes are TRBV9 and TRBJ2-7; 7 positions agree with TRBD1. The V gene end was trimmed by 3 bases and the J gene end by 2 bases; junction bases not matched to a gene: 2. Germline loops: CDR1 SGDLS, CDR2 YYNGEE. CDR3 length equals 13 residues. The CDR3 DNA reads TGTGCCAGCAGCGCGGGACAGCCCTACGAGCAGTACTTC. It is translated as CASSAGQPYEQYF.

CDR3 residues: CASMYGPEQFF. The CDR3 bases are TGTGCCAGCATGTACGGACCGGAGCAGTTCTTC. The chain has TRBV12-3 or TRBV12-4 and TRBJ2-1, with no clear D. The CDR3 extends over 11 amino acids. V gave up 7 bases and J gave up 10 bases, with 11 bases separating them.

The chain uses TRBV30 and TRBJ2-1; a possible D gene is TRBD1 (5 bases). In germline, CDR1 is GTSNPN, CDR2 SVGIG (reference sequence). The CDR3 extends over 13 amino acids. Trimming shortened V by 0 bases and J by 13 bases, and 16 bases separated the two germline ends. CDR3 sequence (DNA): TGTGCCTGGAGTGTACGACGCGTGCAGGGACAGTTCTTC. Protein sequence: CAWSVRRVQGQFF. The entire variable domain, with the rest obtained from reference TRBV30 and TRBJ2-1, is as follows: SQTIHQWPATLVQPVGSPLSLECTVEGTSNPNLYWYRQAAGRGLQLLFYSVGIGQISSEVPQNLSASRPQDRQFILSSKKLLLSDSGFYLCAWSVRRVQGQFFGPGTRLTVL.

The V and J genes are TRBV11-1 and TRBJ1-1; D gene unclear. Germline V gives CDR1 SGHAT, CDR2 FQDESV (reference sequence). This CDR3 is 18 amino acids long. V was pared by 0 bases and J by 1 base, with 18 bases between. This CDR3 reads CASSLAPGLRTRNTEAFF. The CDR3 nucleotides are TGTGCCAGCAGCTTAGCCCCCGGACTCAGGACCAGGAACACTGAAGCTTTCTTT.

The J gene is TRBJ1-2, the V gene TRBV11-2; a possible D gene is TRBD1 (6 bases). Germline lookup yields CDR1 SGHAT and CDR2 FQNNGV. The CDR3 has 14 amino acids. V lost 2 bases and J 8 bases, leaving 15 bases between the germline ends. The CDR3, as DNA: TGTGCCAGCAGCTTATTGGGGGGCGCGTGGGGCTACACCTTC. Translating it yields CASSLLGGAWGYTF. The full variable domain, completed using reference TRBV11-2 and TRBJ1-2, is EAGVAQSPRYKIIEKRQSVAFWCNPISGHATLYWYQQILGQGPKLLIQFQNNGVVDDSQLPKDRFSAERLKGVDSTLKIQPAKLEDSAVYLCASSLLGGAWGYTFGSGTRLTVV.

The V and J genes are TRBV20-1 and TRBJ1-3; the D gene is possibly TRBD1 (5 bases). Germline loops: CDR1 DFQATT, CDR2 SNEGSKA (reference sequence). The CDR3 length is 12 residues. Trimming took off 6 bases at V and 8 bases at J, with 14 bases between the two ends. The CDR3 bases are TGCAGTGCCACGGGACCGTGGGACACCATATATTTT. Translation gives CSATGPWDTIYF.

The chain combines TRBV7-9 with TRBJ1-5; a possible D gene is TRBD1 (6 bases). Germline V gene sequence: CDR1 SEHNR, CDR2 FQNEAQ (reference sequence). CDR3 length: 14 amino acids. Trimming cost V 5 bases and J 6 bases, with 14 bases left between them. The chain's CDR3 is CASSPKGGAQPQHF. The CDR3 DNA is TGTGCCAGCAGCCCGAAGGGGGGGGCTCAGCCCCAGCATTTT.

This clonotype was detected a few times. CDR3 loop: CAISESGSPEQYV. CDR3 nucleotides: TGTGCCATCAGTGAGTCAGGGTCGCCCGAGCAGTACGTC. This chain links TRBV10-3 with TRBJ2-7; D is uncertain. V lost 0 bases and J 6 bases, leaving 9 bases between the germline ends. The germline CDR1 and CDR2 sequences are ENHRY and SYGVKD. This CDR3 spans 13 amino acids.

The rearrangement links TRBV3-1 to TRBJ1-1; no definite D call. CDR1 LGHDT and CDR2 YNNKEL come from the germline V gene (reference sequence). Trimming removed 0 bases from V and 1 base from J, with 6 bases in between. The CDR3 length is 14 residues. CDR3 DNA: TGTGCCAGCAGCCAAGATCTGCGGAACACTGAAGCTTTCTTT. This translates into CASSQDLRNTEAFF.

The chain has TRBV7-3 and TRBJ2-7, with D perhaps matching TRBD1 (5 bases). V shed 2 bases and J shed 1 base, with 12 bases lying between them. CDR1 is SGHTA, CDR2 FQGTGA, per germline. CDR3 size: 15 residues. The CDR3 DNA is TGTGCCAGCAGCTTACGTCCCGACAGTTCCTACGAGCAGTACTTC. It yields the protein CASSLRPDSSYEQYF.

The sample holds a few counts of this clonotype. The rearrangement links TRBV27 to TRBJ1-4; D is undetermined. The CDR3 totals 16 residues. Germline assignment: CDR1 MNHEY and CDR2 SMNVEV (reference sequence). V lost 5 bases and J lost 0, with 13 bases in between. The CDR3 DNA follows: TGTGCCAGCAGTACGCTCTCAGCTCCAACTAATGAAAAACTGTTTTTT. This translates into CASSTLSAPTNEKLFF.

The chain links TRBV7-3 to TRBJ1-2; weak D call: TRBD1 (6 bases). Germline V CDR1 and CDR2: SGHTA, FQGTGA. The CDR3 loop spans 13 amino acids. V was shortened by 2 bases and J by 6 bases, with 10 bases between the two germline ends. CDR3 coding DNA: TGTGCCAGCAGCTTAGGGGGCTGGGATGGCTACACCTTC. It codes for CASSLGGWDGYTF. The complete variable domain, with remaining parts taken from reference TRBV7-3 and TRBJ1-2, reads GAGVSQTPSNKVTEKGKYVELRCDPISGHTALYWYRQSLGQGPEFLIYFQGTGAADDSGLPNDRFFAVRPEGSVSTLKIQRTERGDSAVYLCASSLGGWDGYTFGSGTRLTVV.

This clonotype turned up a few times. The chain recombines TRBV29-1 with TRBJ2-7; TRBD2 matches 12 bases. With 4 bases clipped from V and 5 bases from J, the junction kept 9 bases outside the gene matches. The CDR3 length is 15 residues. Germline V lookup: CDR1 SQVTM, CDR2 ANQGSEA. The CDR3: CSVVGSWTSGNEQYF. The CDR3 nucleotides read TGCAGCGTTGTAGGAAGTTGGACTAGCGGGAACGAGCAGTACTTC.

This clonotype was seen ten or more times. This chain joins TRBV12-3 or TRBV12-4 and TRBJ2-2; 7 bases match TRBD1. V was clipped by 6 bases and J by 5 bases; unmatched bases: 6. This CDR3 has 14 residues. CDR3 nucleotide sequence: TGTGCCAGCAGCCCCACAGGGGTGACCGGGGAGCTGTTTTTT. Translating it yields CASSPTGVTGELFF.

This chain connects TRBV10-2 to TRBJ2-3; D is perhaps TRBD1 (6 bases). CDR3 length: 13 amino acids. The V end lost 8 bases, the J end lost 6 bases, and 15 bases lay between the germline ends. The germline CDR1 and CDR2 sequences are WSHSY and SAAADI. DNA of the CDR3: TGCGCCAGCCGAGACACAGGGACCGATACGCAGTATTTT. Protein product: CASRDTGTDTQYF.